What follows are 8 T cell receptor beta chains derived from one specimen sequenced in a study of OX40 agonist ivuxolimab in advanced cancers. TCRdb keeps only in-frame clones here, not all; method: immunoSEQ multiplex PCR. Of 13,000 or so clones in the sample, 77% were seen once. The sample in question was CD4+ or CD8+ T cells sorted from blood, obtained in a trial of the OX40 agonist ivuxolimab. The source of these receptors is an adult with an advanced solid tumor such as melanoma, head and neck, liver or kidney cancer.

The V gene is TRBV2, the J gene TRBJ2-1; D might be TRBD2 (6 bases). The length of the CDR3 is 16 residues. CDR1 is SNHLY, CDR2 FYNNEI, per germline. Trimming took 7 bases from V and 0 from J, leaving 16 bases between them. CDR3 amino acids: CASKYLATSSYNEQFF. The DNA for the CDR3 is TGTGCCAGCAAATACCTAGCGACCAGCTCCTACAATGAGCAGTTCTTC.

By its share, this clone is medium-sized (0.01 to 0.1%). V gene TRBV7-9 combines with J gene TRBJ1-2; a possible D gene is TRBD1 (5 bases). CDR1 SEHNR and CDR2 FQNEAQ come from the germline V gene (reference sequence). This CDR3 spans 15 amino acids. Deletions cut 5 bases from V and 3 bases from J, with 16 bases between. The CDR3 region has the DNA TGTGCCAGCAGCCAGCAGGGCCAGGGTGACTATGGCTACACCTTC. This codes for CASSQQGQGDYGYTF.

The V and J genes are TRBV29-1 and TRBJ2-2, with 9 nucleotides matching TRBD1. The CDR3 runs 14 residues. Germline-derived CDR1 and CDR2 are SQVTM and ANQGSEA. The V and J ends lost 6 bases and 4 bases, in that order; junction bases with no gene match: 6. In nucleotides, the CDR3 is TGCAGCGTGAGGACAGGGGAGACCACCGGGGAGCTGTTTTTT. Translation gives CSVRTGETTGELFF.

The CDR3 is CASSQSVSPDYEQYF. For the CDR3, the DNA is TGTGCCAGCAGCCAATCAGTATCGCCGGACTACGAGCAGTACTTC. The V call is TRBV13, the J call TRBJ2-7; the D is unclear. Germline V CDR1 and CDR2: PRHDT, FYEKMQ (reference sequence). The CDR3 loop spans 15 amino acids. Between the trimmed V and J ends, which lost 5 bases and 3 bases, there was a span of 17 bases.

Details on this clone: Relative to the germline gene, one junction end is altered; a read error may explain this. The chain is built from TRBV7-7 and TRBJ2-7; 11 bases agree with TRBD1. The CDR3 totals 16 residues. CDR1 and CDR2 (germline): SSHAT, FNYEAQ (reference sequence). CDR3: CASSLAVDRGRDEQYF. Written as DNA, the CDR3 is TGTGCTAGCAGCTTAGCGGTGGACAGGGGGCGGGACGAGCAGTACTTC.

J is TRBJ2-5 and V is TRBV10-3, with 15 bases identical to TRBD2. CDR1 and CDR2 (germline): ENHRY, SYGVKD. With 4 bases clipped from V and 3 bases from J, the junction kept 0 bases outside the gene matches. CDR3 size: 15 residues. CDR3 amino acids: CAISGTSGREETQYF. DNA for the CDR3: TGTGCCATCAGTGGGACTAGCGGGAGGGAAGAGACCCAGTACTTC.

This chain joins TRBV6-1 and TRBJ2-7; no clear D. The germline V gene encodes CDR1 MNHNS and CDR2 SASEGT. The CDR3 totals 11 residues. Deletions cut 2 bases from V and 7 bases from J, with 6 bases between. The CDR3 sequence is CASSEWVEQYF. The CDR3 DNA reads TGTGCCAGCAGTGAATGGGTAGAGCAGTACTTC.

This chain uses TRBV25-1 with TRBJ1-5; 10 bases agree with TRBD1. The CDR3 is made up of 14 amino acids. Germline V gene data show CDR1 as MGHDK and CDR2 as SYGVNS. The J segment lost 6 bases and the V segment lost 2 bases, leaving 1 base of the junction unmatched. CDR3 residues: CASSEGTGVQPQHF. The CDR3 DNA reads as TGTGCCAGCAGTGAAGGGACAGGGGTTCAGCCCCAGCATTTT.